The present entry profiles one TCR beta chain with its context. No antigen is known for it. Produced via immunoSEQ multiplex PCR; TCRdb's table is partial and in-frame only. The sample includes 360,000 or so clones, around 86% of them seen just once. The sample belongs to a study of Ad26.COV2.S vaccination and SARS-CoV-2 variants. Looking at the study overall: Into the muscle, Ad26.COV2.S was dosed once or twice, 56 days apart.

Treatment denoted: around 19 received Ad26.COV2.S at low or high dose, single or two shots; about five received placebo; per-sample allocation not given. Collection of samples fell on day 63 after the first vaccine or placebo injection. Germline V gives CDR1 SQVTM, CDR2 ANQGSEA. The CDR3 loop spans 14 amino acids. V was shortened by 5 bases and J by 4 bases, with 15 bases between the two germline ends. Study results and limitations: Considerable breadth of spike-specific CD8+ and CD4+ T cell responses has reportedly been documented following vaccination. It was vaccine recipients, not placebo recipients, who had the higher spike-specific TCR breadth. Possibly, TCR breadth and depth analyses underestimated total T cell responses.

Source: peripheral blood, taken in a trial of Ad26.COV2.S vaccine versus placebo. The chain has TRBV29-1 and TRBJ1-5; tentatively, D is TRBD1 (6 bases). This TCR was recovered from a person aged 18-60 years who received the Ad26.COV2.S COVID-19 vaccine or a placebo. CDR3 in DNA: TGCAGCGTTTTAGTCAGGGGTTCTAATCAGCCCCAGCATTTT. Residues: CSVLVRGSNQPQHF.